A selection of T cell receptor beta chains follows, all from one sample in a study of blood T cell repertoires in COVID-19. Profiled with immunoSEQ multiplex PCR; TCRdb holds only in-frame clones, not every one. The profile shows about 150,000 clones, about 85% of them singletons. The sample was peripheral blood. These receptor sequences come from a woman aged 60-70 years with COVID-19, enrolled during active disease. Each CDR3 is given with its conserved first and last residue. A D gene is named only where the DNA matches it firmly. Clone size is stated in some rows and not others, as once, few, many or a class when expanded.

v_call	j_call	d_call	clone_size	cdr3_nt	cdr3_aa
TRBV11-2	TRBJ1-2	TRBD1	NA	TGTGCCAGCAGCTTAGTTTTGGACAGGTTTGGCTACACCTTC	CASSLVLDRFGYTF
TRBV21-1	TRBJ1-1	NA	NA	TGTGCCAGCAGCAAAGGGGGACAGACAAACACTGAAGCTTTCTTT	CASSKGGQTNTEAFF
TRBV5-4	TRBJ1-2	NA	NA	TGTGCCAGCAGGGCGGGTTATGGTGGCTACACCTTC	CASRAGYGGYTF
TRBV2	TRBJ1-5	TRBD1	NA	TGTGCCAGCAAGGGACAGCACAATCAGCCCCAGCATTTT	CASKGQHNQPQHF
TRBV5-1	TRBJ1-2	TRBD1	NA	TGCGCCAGCAGGGCTCAGACAGGGGGCAGCTATGGCTACACCTTC	CASRAQTGGSYGYTF
TRBV12-5	TRBJ2-6	NA	NA	TGTGCTAGTGGCTACTATTCTCTACAGGGTCTCTCTGGGGCCAACGTCCTGACTTTC	CASGYYSLQGLSGANVLTF
TRBV19	TRBJ1-5	TRBD1	NA	TGTGCCAGTAGTATCGACAGGGGCGGTAATCAGCCCCAGCATTTT	CASSIDRGGNQPQHF
TRBV27	TRBJ1-2	NA	few	TGTGCCAGCAGGGGCAGGACTAACTATGGCTACACCTTC	CASRGRTNYGYTF
TRBV6-6	TRBJ1-1	NA	NA	TGTGCCAGCAGTAGTCCACAAATGAACACTGAAGCTTTCTTT	CASSSPQMNTEAFF
TRBV6-6	TRBJ2-2	NA	once	TGTGCCAGCGTACTATCCCCTCGGACCGGGGAGCTGTTTTTT	CASVLSPRTGELFF
TRBV6-1	TRBJ1-2	TRBD1	NA	TGTGCCAGCAGTGAAAATGGACAGGGTCGTAGGGGCTACACCTTC	CASSENGQGRRGYTF
TRBV19	TRBJ1-3	NA	NA	TGTGCCAGTAGTACCGGGGTCACTGGAAACACCATATATTTT	CASSTGVTGNTIYF
TRBV3-1/TRBV3-2	TRBJ1-2	NA	NA	TGTGCCAGCAGCGGCCGGACAGACAACTATGGCTACACCTTC	CASSGRTDNYGYTF
TRBV19	TRBJ1-5	NA	NA	TGTGCCAGTAGTATAAACAGGAGCAATCAGCCCCAGCATTTT	CASSINRSNQPQHF
TRBV18	TRBJ2-1	NA	NA	TGTGCCAGCTCACCACCCATGTTCTTC	CASSPPMFF
TRBV7-8	TRBJ2-1	TRBD2	NA	TGTGCCAGCAGCTTAGTACTAGCGGGAGGGAGCTCCTACAATGAGCAGTTCTTC	CASSLVLAGGSSYNEQFF
TRBV18	TRBJ1-1	NA	few	TGTGCCAGCTCACCGGGGGGGTGGGACACTGAAGCTTTCTTT	CASSPGGWDTEAFF
TRBV2	TRBJ1-2	TRBD1	NA	TGTGCCACCCCGGGACAGGGGAACTATGGCTACACCTTC	CATPGQGNYGYTF
TRBV5-6	TRBJ1-3	TRBD1	NA	TGTGCCAGCAGCAGACGGACAGGGGCTGGAAACACCATATATTTT	CASSRRTGAGNTIYF
TRBV6-2/TRBV6-3	TRBJ2-3	TRBD2	NA	TGTGCCAGCAGTTACTTAACCGGGACTAGCGTTACAGATACGCAGTATTTT	CASSYLTGTSVTDTQYF
TRBV5-4	TRBJ2-3	TRBD2	NA	TGTGCCAGCAGCACCGGTAGCGGGGGGGCGGGTGATACGCAGTATTTT	CASSTGSGGAGDTQYF
TRBV3-1/TRBV3-2	TRBJ2-4	TRBD1	NA	TGTGCCAGCAGCCCGGGACAGGGATTCGCCAAAAACATTCAGTACTTC	CASSPGQGFAKNIQYF
TRBV18	TRBJ2-2	TRBD1	NA	TGTGCCAGCTCACCAGGAGACAGGGGAAACACCGGGGAGCTGTTTTTT	CASSPGDRGNTGELFF
TRBV29-1	TRBJ2-7	NA	NA	TGCAGCGTAGACAGGAGCCGCTCCTCCTACGAGCAGTACTTC	CSVDRSRSSYEQYF
TRBV7-3	TRBJ1-5	NA	NA	TGTGCCAGCAGCTTATGGGGAGGAAGCAATCAGCCCCAGCATTTT	CASSLWGGSNQPQHF
TRBV9	TRBJ1-6	NA	NA	TGTGCCAGCAGCCCTCAACGGGGGGGCCTTAATTCACCCCTCCACTTT	CASSPQRGGLNSPLHF
TRBV5-6	TRBJ2-7	TRBD2	NA	TGTGCCAGCAGGAAACTAGCGGGCTCCTACGAGCAGTACTTC	CASRKLAGSYEQYF
TRBV29-1	TRBJ2-1	NA	NA	TGCAGCGTTGGACAGTGGAGCTCCTACAATGAGCAGTTCTTC	CSVGQWSSYNEQFF
TRBV19	TRBJ1-1	NA	NA	TGTGCCAGTAGGCATCCCGGGGGGATGAACACTGAAGCTTTCTTT	CASRHPGGMNTEAFF